These 5 T cell receptor beta chains were all obtained from the same sample, sequenced in a study of blood T cell repertoires in COVID-19. The protocol was immunoSEQ multiplex PCR, while the TCRdb copy is restricted to in-frame clones and leaves out a portion. The data show about 200,000 clones, 82% seen once. The sequencing input was PBMCs or T cells enriched from blood (not recorded which). The receptors come from a man aged 40-50 years who had recovered from COVID-19.

The chain combines TRBV10-3 with TRBJ2-7; D might be TRBD2 (6 bases). Germline CDR1 and CDR2: ENHRY and SYGVKD. Trimming took off 5 bases at V and 0 bases at J, with 8 bases between the two ends. This CDR3 is built from 13 residues. The DNA of the CDR3 is TGTGCCATCAGTTTGACTAGCTCCTACGAGCAGTACTTC. This codes for CAISLTSSYEQYF.

V is TRBV5-1 and J is TRBJ2-7; 13 bases align to TRBD2. CDR1 is SGHRS and CDR2 is YFSETQ in the germline V gene. V was pared by 0 bases and J by 0 bases, with 0 bases of the junction left unmatched. There are 16 residues in the CDR3. The CDR3 DNA reads as TGCGCCAGCAGCTTGGGGACTAGCGGGAGCTCCTACGAGCAGTACTTC. Protein sequence: CASSLGTSGSSYEQYF. The full variable domain, completed using reference TRBV5-1 and TRBJ2-7, is KAGVTQTPRYLIKTRGQQVTLSCSPISGHRSVSWYQQTPGQGLQFLFEYFSETQRNKGNFPGRFSGRQFSNSRSEMNVSTLELGDSALYLCASSLGTSGSSYEQYFGPGTRLTVT.

The chain couples TRBV18 to TRBJ2-5; TRBD2 matches 8 bases. Germline V lookup: CDR1 KGHSH, CDR2 LQKENI. V shed 0 bases, J shed 1 base, and the junction held 7 bases outside the gene matches. The CDR3 has 17 amino acids. In DNA, the CDR3 is TGTGCCAGCTCACCACCTACGGCGGGAGGCTTCCAAGAGACCCAGTACTTC. Amino acid sequence: CASSPPTAGGFQETQYF.

The chain links TRBV7-9 to TRBJ2-4; D is possibly TRBD1 (6 bases). Trimming shortened V by 6 bases and J by 1 base, and 16 bases separated the two germline ends. This CDR3 is built from 16 residues. CDR1 is SEHNR and CDR2 is FQNEAQ in the germline V gene (reference sequence). The CDR3: CASSSPGDRAKNIQYF. The DNA for the CDR3 is TGTGCCAGCAGTTCTCCAGGGGATCGGGCCAAAAACATTCAGTACTTC. The full variable domain, its missing parts supplied by reference TRBV7-9 and TRBJ2-4, is DTGVSQNPRHKITKRGQNVTFRCDPISEHNRLYWYRQTLGQGPEFLTYFQNEAQLEKSRLLSDRFSAERPKGSFSTLEIQRTEQGDSAMYLCASSSPGDRAKNIQYFGAGTRLSVL.

The chain links TRBV21-1 to TRBJ2-7; TRBD1, the table's D call, lacks a check against the DNA. TRBV21-1 is reported as a pseudogene. The CDR3 is 15 residues long. The CDR3 loop reads CASSKQNRGLEEQYF. The DNA of the CDR3 is TGTGCCAGCAGCAAACAAAACAGGGGGCTTGAAGAGCAGTACTTC.